This T cell receptor beta chain was sequenced during a study of T cell responses to AZD1222 COVID-19 vaccine. Study findings and constraints: Donor demographics were predominantly white British with a female majority; clonal diversity may be underestimated. At baseline, seropositivity was found in only 5 to 7 AZD1222 recipients. Repertoire collection took place solely once the T cell response had peaked. Nearly half of spike-specific TCRs reportedly go after variant regions that carry no mutations.

Remarks on this clone: What it binds is unknown.

Assay: immunoSEQ multiplex PCR; the TCRdb copy retains only in-frame clones and omits some. The data show around 160,000 clones, around 93% seen once. The V segment lost 6 bases and the J segment 4 bases; nucleotides outside the gene matches: 11. The CDR3 has 16 amino acids. Per germline, CDR1 MNHEY and CDR2 SMNVEV (reference sequence). The V gene is TRBV27, the J gene TRBJ2-1; 8 bases map to TRBD2. The sample in question was peripheral blood, obtained 28 days after the second AZD1222 dose. The clonotype was recovered from an adult who received the AZD1222 COVID-19 vaccine. The CDR3 DNA is TGTGCCAGCAGCCTATTTACTAGCGGAGTATACAATGAGCAGTTCTTC. This codes for CASSLFTSGVYNEQFF.